This record covers a single T cell receptor beta chain. In its sample, this clone was seen a few times. No antigen is known for it. Base quality data are lacking; no much larger clone is found one base away. This sample includes further DNA sequences coding for the same CDR3. V is clipped by 3 bases and J by 1 base, and the sequence between their germline boundaries is 9 bases long. The CDR3 spans 13 residues, from the cysteine through the phenylalanine. Of the read, only the CDR3 DNA is kept; its 39 bases are in frame from base 1. The germline V gene (reference sequence) specifies GTSNPN as CDR1 and SVGIG as CDR2. Library construction relied on the immunoSEQ multiplex PCR assay. To provide template for TCR sequencing, every sample had RNA extracted and reverse transcribed into cDNA. First-strand cDNA was synthesized using SuperScript III with a 2:1 mix of oligo-dT and random hexamers. A synthetic immune receptor repertoire was used to assess amplification bias, and residual bias was removed computationally. Per the source publication's procedure: Raw reads were preprocessed to remove errors, and CDR3 was defined according to IMGT conventions as the region from the conserved cysteine to phenylalanine. Clonality was computed by normalizing Shannon entropy by log2 of the number of productive unique TCRs and subtracting the result from 1. CD4 or CD8 identity of scalp clones was inferred by cross-referencing scalp TCRbeta sequences with sorted blood CD4 and CD8 repertoires. TCRdb took over this immuneACCESS table, retaining in-frame rearrangements with V and J assigned. Such tables are incomplete; in checked studies, under half of the missing clones stem from an unresolved V gene, and the remainder is unexplained. That table furnishes V, J and clone size, whereas the DNA furnished D and trimming. The sample includes 200,000 to 250,000 clones, with more than 30% observed a single time. The ten largest clones take up about 0.48% of the sample.

The entry originates in a study of CD8+ T cells in alopecia areata (dated by TCRdb to the late 2010s). Some background on the complete study: Treated patients were enrolled in an open-label pilot trial of oral tofacitinib at 5 to 10 mg twice daily for moderate-to-severe alopecia areata. Tofacitinib was given for 6 to 18 months, followed by 6 months of follow-up off drug to assess delayed response and recurrence. For the treated patients, the SALT score, which quantifies what percentage of scalp surface area is affected, served as the measure of disease severity. The study used high-throughput TCRbeta sequencing to examine T cell clonal expansion in alopecia areata, in both the C3H/HeJ mouse model and human patients. On the human side, TCRbeta sequencing was run on scalp tissue and on sorted CD4+ and CD8+ peripheral blood T cells from healthy controls and from alopecia areata patients with either patchy or totalis/universalis disease. Biopsies were taken from tofacitinib-treated patients at baseline and at 4 and 24 weeks of treatment, and a later scalp biopsy was taken in several of the tofacitinib-treated patients. Scalp clonality was compared among normal scalp (n=4), patchy alopecia areata scalp (n=8), and alopecia totalis/universalis scalp (n=8). RNA was obtained with the PAXgene miRNA kit for fixed scalp, the miRNeasy kit for PBMCs, and the RNeasy kit for mouse skin. TCRbeta CDR3 regions were amplified by immunoSEQ multiplex PCR with 35 Vbeta forward and 13 Jbeta reverse primers. Points the paper makes about the study in general: Tofacitinib significantly decreased scalp clonality and the number of expanded CD8+ clones among the top 100 scalp clones. Lesional scalp, especially in alopecia totalis/universalis, showed higher clonality and more expanded CD8+ clones than normal scalp, suggesting antigenic drive. Unlike mouse skin, which is dominated by gammadelta T cells, normal human skin has resident alphabeta T cells that are also sequenced, and this complicates analysis of the scalp TCR repertoire. Because the treated cohort was small and had just a single nonresponder, larger studies are needed to establish links between baseline CD8+ expansion and response. During tofacitinib treatment, many expanded lesional clones stuck around in both scalp and blood, and this persistence may partly explain why relapse happens after treatment is stopped. Compared with mice, TCR sequences shared between patients were less clear, possibly partly because of HLA diversity across the patient population.

The meaning of the sample's treatment or condition label: oral pan-JAK inhibitor, 5-10 mg twice daily. Lesional scalp punch biopsies and peripheral blood were collected from alopecia areata patients. PBMCs were isolated by density centrifugation and stained for CD3, CD4 and CD8, and CD4+ and CD8+ T cells were sorted on a FACSAria. This specimen consisted of CD4+ T cells sorted from blood, obtained between weeks 30 and 35, from a patient treated with tofacitinib. The chain employs TRBV30 and TRBJ1-1; the D gene cannot be resolved reliably. The receptor comes from a human donor with alopecia areata. The CDR3 has the sequence CAWSLTSNTEAFF. The DNA sequence is given as TGTGCCTGGAGCTTGACATCGAACACTGAAGCTTTCTTT.